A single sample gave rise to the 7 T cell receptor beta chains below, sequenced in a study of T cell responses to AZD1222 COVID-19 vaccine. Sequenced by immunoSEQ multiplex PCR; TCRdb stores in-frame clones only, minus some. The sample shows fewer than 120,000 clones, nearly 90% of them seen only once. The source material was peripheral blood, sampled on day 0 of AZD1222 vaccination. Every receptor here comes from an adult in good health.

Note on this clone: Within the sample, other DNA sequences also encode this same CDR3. CDR3 nucleotide sequence: TGTGCCTGGAGTCGGCAGGCTGGTGGCTACACCTTC. Translating it yields CAWSRQAGGYTF. This chain connects TRBV30 to TRBJ1-2; D not certain. CDR1 and CDR2 (germline): GTSNPN, SVGIG (reference sequence). Trimming removed 2 bases at V and 7 bases at J, with 11 bases between. The CDR3 has 12 amino acids.

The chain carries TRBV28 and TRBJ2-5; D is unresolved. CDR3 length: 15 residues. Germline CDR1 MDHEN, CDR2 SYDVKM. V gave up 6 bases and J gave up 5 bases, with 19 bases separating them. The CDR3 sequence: CASSAPLGSGETQYF. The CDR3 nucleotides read TGTGCCAGCAGCGCCCCCCTTGGGTCTGGGGAGACCCAGTACTTC.

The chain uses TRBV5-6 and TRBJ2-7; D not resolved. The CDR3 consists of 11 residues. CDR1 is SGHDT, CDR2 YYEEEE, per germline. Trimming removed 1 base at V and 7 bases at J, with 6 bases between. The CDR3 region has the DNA TGTGCCAGCAGCTTGTATGCGGAGCAGTACTTC. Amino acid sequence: CASSLYAEQYF. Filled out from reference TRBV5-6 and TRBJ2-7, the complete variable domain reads DAGVTQSPTHLIKTRGQQVTLRCSPKSGHDTVSWYQQALGQGPQFIFQYYEEEERQRGNFPDRFSGHQFPNYSSELNVNALLLGDSALYLCASSLYAEQYFGPGTRLTVT.

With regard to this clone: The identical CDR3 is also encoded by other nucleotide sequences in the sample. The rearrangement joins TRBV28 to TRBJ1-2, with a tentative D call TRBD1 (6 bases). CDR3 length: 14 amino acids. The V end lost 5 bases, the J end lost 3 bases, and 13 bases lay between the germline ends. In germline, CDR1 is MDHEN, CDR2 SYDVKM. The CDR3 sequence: CASSTLDRYYGYTF. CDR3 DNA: TGTGCCAGCAGTACCCTAGACAGGTACTATGGCTACACCTTC.

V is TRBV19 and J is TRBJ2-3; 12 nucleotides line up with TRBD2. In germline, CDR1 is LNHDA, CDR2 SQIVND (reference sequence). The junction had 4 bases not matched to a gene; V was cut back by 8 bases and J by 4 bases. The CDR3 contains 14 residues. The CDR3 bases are TGTGCCAGTTCGACTAGCGGGAGAGCAGATACGCAGTATTTT. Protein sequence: CASSTSGRADTQYF.

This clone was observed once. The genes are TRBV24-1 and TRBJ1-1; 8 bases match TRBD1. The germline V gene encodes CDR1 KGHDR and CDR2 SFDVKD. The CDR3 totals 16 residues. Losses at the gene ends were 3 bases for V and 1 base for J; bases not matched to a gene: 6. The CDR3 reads CATSDPGQGENTEAFF. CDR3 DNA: TGTGCCACCAGTGATCCCGGACAGGGCGAGAACACTGAAGCTTTCTTT.

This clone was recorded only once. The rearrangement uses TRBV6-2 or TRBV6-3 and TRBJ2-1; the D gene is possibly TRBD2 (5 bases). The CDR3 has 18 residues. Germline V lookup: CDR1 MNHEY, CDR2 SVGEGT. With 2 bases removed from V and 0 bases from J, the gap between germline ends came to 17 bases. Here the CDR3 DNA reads TGTGCCAGCAGTTACACCCCAAGACGAGCGGCCTCCTACAATGAGCAGTTCTTC. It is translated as CASSYTPRRAASYNEQFF.